This T cell receptor (beta chain) was retrieved from a study of CD8 T cells in Susac syndrome. Study observations and caveats: A relatively small number of individuals underwent TCR sequencing and HLA analysis.

Peripheral blood CD8+ and CD4+ T cells were profiled by TCR beta sequencing. TEMRA cells were FACS-enriched, and CD8+ and CD4+ T cells were isolated negatively. Random hexamers were used to reverse transcribe an amount of about 0.45 to 1 ug RNA. TCR beta CDR3 was amplified by immunoSEQ multiplex PCR. This amplification extended across 54 Vbeta and 13 Jbeta segments. TCRdb re-called the immunoSEQ multiplex PCR reads with MiXCR, one entry per CDR3 protein. Of under 200,000 distinct CDR3 sequences listed, about 95% are singletons. A word on this clonotype: What it recognizes is unknown.

This CDR3 spans 15 amino acids. Germline assignment: CDR1 SQVTM and CDR2 ANQGSEA. Trimming took 2 bases from V and 3 from J; bases not matched to a gene: 10. The source of this sequence is a human donor with multiple sclerosis. V gene TRBV29-1 combines with J gene TRBJ2-7; 7 bases line up with TRBD1. Sequencing used CD8+ T cells from PBMCs. The chain's CDR3 is CSVEIRGRRDYEQYF. In DNA, the CDR3 is TGCAGCGTTGAAATAAGGGGGCGCAGGGACTACGAGCAGTACTTC.